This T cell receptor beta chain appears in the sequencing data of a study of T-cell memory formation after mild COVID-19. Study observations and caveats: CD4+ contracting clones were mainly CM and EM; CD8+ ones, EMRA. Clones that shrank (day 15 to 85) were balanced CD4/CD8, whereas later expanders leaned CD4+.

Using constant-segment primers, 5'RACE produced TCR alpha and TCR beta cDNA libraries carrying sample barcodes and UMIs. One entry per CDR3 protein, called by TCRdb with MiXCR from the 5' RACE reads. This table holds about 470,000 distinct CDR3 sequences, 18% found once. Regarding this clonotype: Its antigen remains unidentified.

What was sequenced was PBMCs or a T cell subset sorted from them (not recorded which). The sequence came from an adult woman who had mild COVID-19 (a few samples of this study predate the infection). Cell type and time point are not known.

The CDR3 here is CASSPRRTTGELFF. In DNA, the CDR3 is TGTGCCAGCAGCCCCCGACGGACCACCGGGGAGCTGTTTTTT. The V and J genes are TRBV7-9 and TRBJ2-2; D unclear. CDR1 and CDR2 from the germline V gene are SEHNR and FQNEAQ (reference sequence). The CDR3 spans 14 residues. Trimming removed 5 bases at V and 4 bases at J, with 11 bases between.